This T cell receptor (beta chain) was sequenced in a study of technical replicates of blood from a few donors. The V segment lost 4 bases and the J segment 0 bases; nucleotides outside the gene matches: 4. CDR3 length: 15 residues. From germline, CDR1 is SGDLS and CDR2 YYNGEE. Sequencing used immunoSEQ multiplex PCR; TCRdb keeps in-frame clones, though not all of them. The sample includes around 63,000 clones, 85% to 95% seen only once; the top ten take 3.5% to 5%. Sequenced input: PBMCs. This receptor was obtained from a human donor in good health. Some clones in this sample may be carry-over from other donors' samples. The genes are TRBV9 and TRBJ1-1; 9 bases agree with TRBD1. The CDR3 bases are TGTGCCAGCAGCCCATACAGGGGGCTGAACACTGAAGCTTTCTTT. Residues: CASSPYRGLNTEAFF.